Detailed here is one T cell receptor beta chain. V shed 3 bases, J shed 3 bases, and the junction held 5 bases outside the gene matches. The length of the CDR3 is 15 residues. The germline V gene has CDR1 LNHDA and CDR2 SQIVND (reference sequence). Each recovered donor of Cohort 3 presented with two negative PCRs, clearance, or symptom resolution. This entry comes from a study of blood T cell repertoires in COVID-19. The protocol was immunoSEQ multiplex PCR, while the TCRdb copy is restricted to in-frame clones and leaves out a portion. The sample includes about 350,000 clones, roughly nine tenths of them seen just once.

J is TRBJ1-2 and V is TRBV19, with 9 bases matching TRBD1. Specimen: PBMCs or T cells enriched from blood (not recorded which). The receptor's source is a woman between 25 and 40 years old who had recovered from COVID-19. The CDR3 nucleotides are TGTGCCAGTAGTATTCCTGGACAGGGGCACTATGGCTACACCTTC. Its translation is CASSIPGQGHYGYTF.